This TCR beta chain originates from a study of T cell repertoires in cytomegalovirus infection. Study details: Carrying CMV and the relevant HLA type showed in public TCR beta signatures. Findings and caveats of the study: HLA-C-restricted CMV-specific TCR beta clonotypes prevailed in the ex vivo response.

This CDR3 region has 16 residues. The J segment lost 4 bases and the V segment lost 0 bases, leaving 6 bases of the junction unmatched. CDR1 MDHEN and CDR2 SYDVKM come from the germline V gene. Comments on this clonotype: Its antigen is not identified.

Via MiXCR, TCRdb re-called the reads, giving one row per CDR3 protein. The table shows about 120,000 distinct CDR3 sequences, with about 30% occurring only once. The sample consisted of CD8+ T cells from cultured PBMCs, taken from culture after CMV antigen stimulation. The receptor was derived from a human donor in good health (CMV status not recorded). Some clones in this sample may be carry-over from other donors' samples. This chain uses TRBV28 with TRBJ2-5, with 9 bases lining up with TRBD2. The CDR3, as DNA: TGTGCCAGCAGTTTATGGGCTAGCGGGGTCGGAGAGACCCAGTACTTC. Translating gives CASSLWASGVGETQYF.